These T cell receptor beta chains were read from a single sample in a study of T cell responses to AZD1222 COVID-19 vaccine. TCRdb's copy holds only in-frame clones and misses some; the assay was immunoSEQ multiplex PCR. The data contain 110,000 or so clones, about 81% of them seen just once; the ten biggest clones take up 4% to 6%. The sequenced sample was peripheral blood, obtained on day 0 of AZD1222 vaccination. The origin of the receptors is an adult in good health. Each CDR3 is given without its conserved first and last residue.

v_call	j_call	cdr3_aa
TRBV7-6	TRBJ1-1	ASSLLNHGLSATEAF
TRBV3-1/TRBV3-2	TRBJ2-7	ASSQDKVEQY
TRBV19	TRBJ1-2	ASITANYGYT
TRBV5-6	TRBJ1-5	ASSLFMTGQPQH
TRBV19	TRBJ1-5	ASSITGSKNQPQH
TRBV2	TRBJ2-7	ASSEATLGRNEQY
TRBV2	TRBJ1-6	ASSFLQGAGYNSPLH
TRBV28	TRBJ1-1	ASRELNTEAF
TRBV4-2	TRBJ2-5	ASSQAGLAHIQETQY
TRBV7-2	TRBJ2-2	ASSLRGGTSGELF
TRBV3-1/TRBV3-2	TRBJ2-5	ASSQLGETQY
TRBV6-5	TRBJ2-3	ASSWTGWDTDTQY
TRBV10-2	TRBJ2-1	ASSPGGLGEQF
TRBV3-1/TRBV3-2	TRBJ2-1	ASSQDLRNEQF
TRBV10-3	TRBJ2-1	AISEQSRASSYNEQF
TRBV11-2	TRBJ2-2	ASSLQYTGELF
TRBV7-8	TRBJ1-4	ASSSVDSEKLF
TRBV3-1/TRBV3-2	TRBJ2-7	ASSQPGAQSYEQY
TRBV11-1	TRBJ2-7	ASSLGLADYEQY
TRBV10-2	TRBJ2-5	ASREDTQETQY
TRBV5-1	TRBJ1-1	ASSLEEGEAF
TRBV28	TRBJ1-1	ASSSTANTEAF
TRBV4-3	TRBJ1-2	ASSQATSLYGYT
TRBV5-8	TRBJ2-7	ASSLGGQGASEQY
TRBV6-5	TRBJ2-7	ASSYRASLREQY
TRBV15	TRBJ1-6	ATSRPFSPLH
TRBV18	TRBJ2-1	ASSPQQGYNEQF
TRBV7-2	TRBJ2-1	ASSSGQWANEQF
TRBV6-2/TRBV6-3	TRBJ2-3	ASSYRQGELGEDTQY
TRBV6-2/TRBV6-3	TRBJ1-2	ASSATGYDGYT
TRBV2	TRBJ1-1	ASSTAGTTEAF
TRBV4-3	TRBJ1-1	ASSQEGLSTEAF
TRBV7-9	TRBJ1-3	ASSPTGNRGNTIY
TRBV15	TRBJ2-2	ATSRDYRTIWGSGELF
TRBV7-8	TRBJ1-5	ASSLGTSSNQPQH
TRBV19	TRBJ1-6	ASTDGQGDSPLH
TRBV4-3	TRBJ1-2	ASSQDDDYGYT
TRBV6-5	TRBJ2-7	ASSRLLGYEQY
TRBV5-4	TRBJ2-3	ASSTSGGSTDTQY
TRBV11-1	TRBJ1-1	ASSDRGETEAF
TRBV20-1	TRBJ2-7	SASLLMGGSYEQY
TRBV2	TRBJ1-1	ASSQGGSF
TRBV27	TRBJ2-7	ASRWDSSRASEQY
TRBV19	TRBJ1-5	ASSSLRIFAYSNQPQH
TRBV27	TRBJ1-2	ASSWDRGRYGYT
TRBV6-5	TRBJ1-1	ASSYRGNTEAF
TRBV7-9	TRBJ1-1	ASSWGGSRNTEAF
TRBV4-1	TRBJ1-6	ASSRLGHRGSPLH
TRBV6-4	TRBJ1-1	ASSDSSRGEAF
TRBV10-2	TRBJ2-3	ASEQGGGTDTQY
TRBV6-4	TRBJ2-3	ASSGSTTDTQY
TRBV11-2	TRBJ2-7	ASSLGLERRGHIYEQY
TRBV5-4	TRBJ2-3	ASSRESSTDTQY
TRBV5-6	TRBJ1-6	ASSKDRGQYNSPLH
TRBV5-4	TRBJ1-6	ASSLEGAGSPLH